Listed here are 13 T cell receptor beta chains from one sample, sequenced in a study of blood T cell repertoires in COVID-19. Measured with immunoSEQ multiplex PCR; TCRdb has only the in-frame clones, and not every one. The sample contains just under 80,000 clones, approximately 88% of which appear only once. The specimen sequenced was peripheral blood. Source of these receptors: a human donor in a cohort sampled during active COVID-19.

The chain combines TRBV5-1 with TRBJ1-1; a possible D gene is TRBD1 (6 bases). Germline lookup yields CDR1 SGHRS and CDR2 YFSETQ. The CDR3 loop spans 12 amino acids. V lost 0 bases and J lost 9, with 9 bases in between. The CDR3 loop reads CASSLGGRKAFF. DNA for the CDR3: TGCGCCAGCAGCTTGGGGGGGCGGAAAGCTTTCTTT.

This chain joins TRBV24-1 and TRBJ2-7; TRBD2 aligns across 8 bases. The CDR3 consists of 14 residues. With 9 bases clipped from V and 6 bases from J, the junction kept 12 bases outside the gene matches. Germline CDR1 is KGHDR and CDR2 is SFDVKD. The CDR3 protein is CATSLGGGTSEQYF. CDR3 nucleotide sequence: TGTGCCACCTCCCTCGGGGGCGGGACTAGCGAGCAGTACTTC.

The sample holds a few counts of this clone. The chain combines TRBV2 with TRBJ1-6; 7 bases are shared with TRBD1. Losses at the gene ends were 3 bases for V and 3 bases for J; bases not matched to a gene: 5. Germline V lookup: CDR1 SNHLY, CDR2 FYNNEI. The CDR3 consists of 16 residues. CDR3 DNA: TGTGCCAGCAGTGACGGCAGGGGGAACTATAATTCACCCCTCCACTTT. The encoded protein is CASSDGRGNYNSPLHF.

The V and J genes are TRBV9 and TRBJ2-7; 12 nucleotides match TRBD2. CDR1 and CDR2 from the germline V gene are SGDLS and YYNGEE. The length of the CDR3 is 15 residues. Germline trimming cut 0 bases from V and 4 bases from J; bases unmatched to any gene: 2. CDR3 region: CASSVASGRGYEQYF. The DNA for the CDR3 is TGTGCCAGCAGCGTAGCTAGCGGGAGGGGTTACGAGCAGTACTTC.

V and J are TRBV12-3 or TRBV12-4 and TRBJ1-1; D call uncertain. The CDR3 is 12 amino acids. The germline V and J ends were trimmed by 6 bases and 3 bases, with 8 bases remaining between them. CDR3 bases: TGTGCCAGCAGCTCTAGCTACACTGAAGCTTTCTTT. Translating it yields CASSSSYTEAFF.

The chain couples TRBV2 to TRBJ2-7; D perhaps matches TRBD1 (6 bases). CDR1 is SNHLY and CDR2 is FYNNEI in the germline V gene. Trimming pared 7 bases from V and 5 bases from J, leaving 21 bases between. CDR3 length: 15 amino acids. The CDR3 DNA reads TGTGCCAGCACCCAGGGGTGGGAGCGCGGCGACGAGCAGTACTTC. Its translation: CASTQGWERGDEQYF.

The V gene is TRBV12-3 or TRBV12-4, the J gene TRBJ2-2; a weak D match, TRBD1 (5 bases). The CDR3 has 11 amino acids. Deletions cut 6 bases from V and 8 bases from J, with 7 bases between. The CDR3 DNA sequence: TGTGCCAGCAGCCGACAGGGGGAGCTGTTTTTT. It is translated as CASSRQGELFF.

This clone was counted once. CDR3 loop: CASSPDSASYEQYF. Here the CDR3 DNA reads TGTGCCAGCAGCCCTGACAGCGCCTCCTACGAGCAGTACTTC. This chain joins TRBV16 and TRBJ2-7; TRBD1 is a possible D gene (5 bases). Germline V gives CDR1 KGHSY, CDR2 FQNENV. CDR3 length equals 14 residues. V was clipped by 4 bases and J by 0 bases, with 10 bases between them.

This clone was observed a handful of times. V gene TRBV5-1 combines with J gene TRBJ1-1; 7 bases agree with TRBD1. V shed 0 bases, J shed 1 base, and the junction held 6 bases outside the gene matches. Germline V gene lookup returns CDR1 SGHRS and CDR2 YFSETQ. The CDR3 has 16 amino acids. In nucleotides, the CDR3 is TGCGCCAGCAGCTTGGTACCCGGACAGGAGAACACTGAAGCTTTCTTT. Its protein is CASSLVPGQENTEAFF.

V and J are TRBV28 and TRBJ1-2; D may be TRBD1 (5 bases). The CDR3 loop spans 13 amino acids. Trimming shortened V by 2 bases and J by 2 bases, and 6 bases separated the two germline ends. The germline V gene encodes CDR1 MDHEN and CDR2 SYDVKM. CDR3 protein: CASSLGGNYGYTF. CDR3 in DNA: TGTGCCAGCAGTTTAGGGGGGAACTATGGCTACACCTTC.

About this clone itself: The junction shows a germline mismatch at one end, possibly a read error. The V and J genes are TRBV3-1 (or the pseudogene TRBV3-2) and TRBJ1-1; D may be TRBD1 (6 bases). The CDR3 loop spans 11 amino acids. Per germline, CDR1 LGHDT and CDR2 YNNKEL (reference sequence). CDR3 nucleotide sequence: TGTGCCAGCAGCCCTGAAGGGGGGGCTGCCTTT. Translating gives CASSPEGGAAF.

The chain is built from TRBV7-2 and TRBJ1-4; no clear D. Germline CDR1 reads SGHTA; CDR2 reads FQGNSA. Trimming cost V 1 base and J 4 bases, with 10 bases left between them. The CDR3 consists of 15 residues. DNA for the CDR3: TGTGCCAGCAGCTTAGTTGGTACGGTTAATGAAAAACTGTTTTTT. Residues: CASSLVGTVNEKLFF. Combining the CDR3 with reference TRBV7-2 and TRBJ1-4 gives the whole variable domain GAGVSQSPSNKVTEKGKDVELRCDPISGHTALYWYRQSLGQGLEFLIYFQGNSAPDKSGLPSDRFSAERTGGSVSTLTIQRTQQEDSAVYLCASSLVGTVNEKLFFGSGTQLSVL.

This chain connects TRBV2 to TRBJ2-1; TRBD1 aligns across 10 bases. This CDR3 is built from 15 residues. V gave up 6 bases and J gave up 7 bases; unmatched junction bases: 9. Germline V gene lookup returns CDR1 SNHLY and CDR2 FYNNEI. CDR3 region: CASRGMTGGANEQFF. The CDR3 DNA follows: TGTGCCAGCAGAGGGATGACAGGGGGCGCGAATGAGCAGTTCTTC.